The 27 T cell receptor beta chains in this list originate from one sample, sequenced in a study of lymphopenia after photon versus proton radiotherapy. This table comes from immunoSEQ multiplex PCR, and its TCRdb copy is limited to in-frame clones, with some not included. The sample lists 70,000 or so clones; approximately 90% were seen once. This sample comprised peripheral blood, obtained from a patient treated with photon-based radiotherapy. The receptors stem from a woman in her 70s with pancreatic cancer.

The chain carries TRBV11-3 and TRBJ2-3, with D unresolved. Germline V gene data show CDR1 as SGHNT and CDR2 as YENEEA. The V end lost 5 bases, the J end lost 4 bases, and 13 bases lay between the germline ends. The CDR3 covers 14 residues. The CDR3 DNA reads as TGTGCCAGCAGCCGCGCCTCTTGGCCAGATACGCAGTATTTT. This sequence encodes CASSRASWPDTQYF.

This clone was detected once. The chain joins TRBV5-1 to TRBJ1-1, with unresolved D. V dropped 0 bases and J dropped 8 bases, with 8 bases sitting between them. The CDR3 length is 12 residues. Germline V gene data show CDR1 as SGHRS and CDR2 as YFSETQ. For the CDR3, the DNA is TGCGCCAGCAGCTTGGGTCGCGAGGAAGCTTTCTTT. As protein: CASSLGREEAFF.

This chain links TRBV6-5 with TRBJ2-5; D not certain. The J call is doubtful: the DNA matches TRBJ2-7 better. The CDR3 runs 15 residues. The germline gives CDR1 MNHEY, CDR2 SVGAGI. This CDR3 is CASSYSLADPYEQYF. CDR3 sequence (DNA): TGTGCCAGCAGTTACTCGTTAGCCGATCCCTACGAGCAGTACTTC.

V usage is TRBV15 and J usage is TRBJ2-1; D might be TRBD2 (7 bases). Per the germline V gene, CDR1 is LNHNV and CDR2 is YYDKDF (reference sequence). The CDR3 consists of 16 residues. Trimming shortened V by 0 bases and J by 5 bases, and 14 bases separated the two germline ends. CDR3 residues: CATSRDLGGLNNEQFF. Here the CDR3 DNA reads TGTGCCACCAGCAGAGATCTGGGGGGGCTAAACAATGAGCAGTTCTTC. Based on the CDR3 plus reference TRBV15 and TRBJ2-1, the full variable domain is DAMVIQNPRYQVTQFGKPVTLSCSQTLNHNVMYWYQQKSSQAPKLLFHYYDKDFNNEADTPDNFQSRRPNTSFCFLDIRSPGLGDTAMYLCATSRDLGGLNNEQFFGPGTRLTVL.

Concerning this clone: The limits of the CDR3 on the DNA are not certain, so only TCRdb's listed CDR3 is given. The chain combines TRBV18 with TRBJ1-3. Inclusive of both ends, the CDR3 amounts to 18 amino acids. The germline gives CDR1 KGHSH, CDR2 LQKENI. CDR3: CASSLRAGRQSSGNTIYF.

The chain recombines TRBV19 with TRBJ2-7, with 8 bases lining up with TRBD1. The CDR3 sequence is 13 residues long. V trimming: 5 bases; J trimming: 6 bases; junction bases outside the gene matches: 6. Per the germline V gene, CDR1 is LNHDA and CDR2 is SQIVND (reference sequence). The DNA for the CDR3 is TGTGCCAGTAGTGGCGACAGGGGCGGCGAGCAGTACTTC. It codes for CASSGDRGGEQYF.

This clone appeared a single time. V gene TRBV2 combines with J gene TRBJ2-5; D not resolved. The ends were cut back, 6 bases at V and 1 base at J, with 12 bases in the middle. The CDR3 totals 14 residues. CDR1 is SNHLY and CDR2 is FYNNEI in the germline V gene. The chain's CDR3 is CASRRGNSQETQYF. The CDR3 DNA reads as TGTGCCAGCAGACGCGGAAACTCCCAAGAGACCCAGTACTTC.

The rearrangement links TRBV6-1 to TRBJ2-1, with 9 bases aligning to TRBD2. Germline loops: CDR1 MNHNS, CDR2 SASEGT. J was trimmed by 4 bases and V by 8 bases; bases with no gene match: 6. The CDR3 loop spans 14 amino acids. For the CDR3, the DNA is TGTGCCAGCTCCCTGACTAGCGGATACAATGAGCAGTTCTTC. Translated, it gives CASSLTSGYNEQFF.

The V and J genes are TRBV19 and TRBJ1-3; D uncertain. The CDR3 extends over 14 amino acids. Germline loops: CDR1 LNHDA, CDR2 SQIVND (reference sequence). V was cut by 3 bases and J by 0 bases, with 6 bases left in between. The CDR3 coding sequence is TGTGCCAGTAGTATCCCTGGCTCTGGAAACACCATATATTTT. Protein sequence: CASSIPGSGNTIYF. The full variable domain, in which reference TRBV19 and TRBJ1-3 provide the parts outside the CDR3, is DGGITQSPKYLFRKEGQNVTLSCEQNLNHDAMYWYRQDPGQGLRLIYYSQIVNDFQKGDIAEGYSVSREKKESFPLTVTSAQKNPTAFYLCASSIPGSGNTIYFGEGSWLTVV.

This chain connects TRBV7-2 to TRBJ1-2; 9 bases line up with TRBD1. CDR1 is SGHTA and CDR2 is FQGNSA in the germline V gene. V lost 3 bases and J lost 3; bases outside the gene matches: 2. This CDR3 is built from 14 residues. The CDR3 protein is CASSFGTGYYGYTF. CDR3 DNA: TGTGCCAGCAGCTTTGGGACAGGGTACTATGGCTACACCTTC.

The chain combines TRBV7-6 with TRBJ2-2, with 11 bases fitting TRBD2. CDR3 length equals 16 residues. Germline V gene sequence: CDR1 SGHVS, CDR2 FNYEAQ. The trim removed 7 bases at V and 4 bases at J, leaving 8 bases unmatched. The CDR3 DNA reads TGTGCCAGCACCCCCGGGACTAGCGGAACCACCGGGGAGCTGTTTTTT. Protein sequence: CASTPGTSGTTGELFF. The full variable domain, rest sourced from reference TRBV7-6 and TRBJ2-2, is GAGVSQSPRYKVTKRGQDVALRCDPISGHVSLYWYRQALGQGPEFLTYFNYEAQQDKSGLPNDRFSAERPEGSISTLTIQRTEQRDSAMYRCASTPGTSGTTGELFFGEGSRLTVL.

The gene calls are TRBV5-1 and TRBJ2-5; 8 bases are a match to TRBD2. This CDR3 comprises 16 residues. J gave up 5 bases and V 0 bases, and 9 bases lay outside the gene matches. The V gene's germline CDR1 is SGHRS and CDR2 YFSETQ. CDR3 amino acids: CASSLGTSPRGETQYF. The CDR3 DNA reads as TGCGCCAGCAGCTTGGGGACTAGCCCCCGGGGGGAGACCCAGTACTTC.

The chain joins TRBV6-5 to TRBJ2-1, with TRBD2 matching over 8 bases. The trim removed 6 bases at V and 2 bases at J, leaving 6 bases unmatched. The germline CDR1 and CDR2 sequences are MNHEY and SVGAGI. This CDR3 comprises 15 residues. The CDR3 DNA sequence: TGTGCCAGCAGCGCCGGGACTAGTCCCTACAATGAGCAGTTCTTC. Amino acid sequence: CASSAGTSPYNEQFF.

The V call is TRBV11-1, the J call TRBJ2-7, with 11 bases identical to TRBD1. The germline V gene encodes CDR1 SGHAT and CDR2 FQDESV (reference sequence). The ends lost 0 bases at V and 2 bases at J; junction bases unmatched: 3. The CDR3 consists of 16 residues. The DNA for the CDR3 is TGTGCCAGCAGCTTAGCCGGGACAGGGGGACCCTACGAGCAGTACTTC. Translation gives CASSLAGTGGPYEQYF. Full variable domain (outside the CDR3, taken from reference TRBV11-1 and TRBJ2-7): EAEVAQSPRYKITEKSQAVAFWCDPISGHATLYWYRQILGQGPELLVQFQDESVVDDSQLPKDRFSAERLKGVDSTLKIQPAELGDSAMYLCASSLAGTGGPYEQYFGPGTRLTVT.

CDR3 DNA sequence: TGTGCCAGCAGCATACAGGGGGCGAACACCGGGGAGCTGTTTTTT. This gives the protein CASSIQGANTGELFF. The chain recombines TRBV2 with TRBJ2-2, with 8 nucleotides matching TRBD1. The V and J ends lost 6 bases and 0 bases, in that order; junction bases with no gene match: 3. The CDR3 length is 15 residues. The V gene's germline CDR1 is SNHLY and CDR2 FYNNEI.

The chain recombines TRBV30 with TRBJ1-5; the D gene is possibly TRBD1 (6 bases). Germline lookup yields CDR1 GTSNPN and CDR2 SVGIG (reference sequence). V was shortened by 3 bases and J by 0 bases, with 15 bases between the two germline ends. The CDR3 loop spans 16 amino acids. CDR3 bases: TGTGCCTGGAGAAGGGAGGGGGGAGGTAGCAATCAGCCCCAGCATTTT. It yields the protein CAWRREGGGSNQPQHF.

With regard to this clone: One junction end does not reproduce the germline sequence, and a read error may be involved. CDR3 in DNA: TGTGCCAGCAGCGTAGCGGGAGGGCGGTACAATGAGCAGTTCTTC. Translation gives CASSVAGGRYNEQFF. The chain is built from TRBV7-9 and TRBJ2-1, with 11 nucleotides matching TRBD2. CDR1 and CDR2 from the germline V gene are SEHNR and FQNEAQ (reference sequence). CDR3 length: 15 amino acids.

This chain uses TRBV6-6 with TRBJ1-5; D ambiguous. Deletions cut 7 bases from V and 0 bases from J, with 7 bases between. Germline loops: CDR1 MNHNY, CDR2 SVGAGI (reference sequence). This CDR3 contains 13 residues. CDR3 sequence: CASTLHSNQPQHF. The CDR3 DNA is TGTGCCAGCACCTTACATAGCAATCAGCCCCAGCATTTT.

The gene calls are TRBV16 and TRBJ1-5; D remains unclear. Germline CDR1 and CDR2: KGHSY and FQNENV. Trimming cost V 1 base and J 7 bases, with 17 bases left between them. The CDR3 is made up of 16 amino acids. For the CDR3, the DNA is TGTGCCAGCAGCCAATACGGGTCTCCTCCGGGGCAGCCCCAGCATTTT. It specifies CASSQYGSPPGQPQHF.

The chain recombines TRBV12-1 with TRBJ1-2; the table gives TRBD1 as D, unverified against the DNA. TRBV12-1 is deemed a pseudogene. This CDR3 has 13 amino acids. CDR3 nucleotides: TGTGCCAGCAGCTTTGATCAGAACTATGGCTACACCTTC. It specifies CASSFDQNYGYTF.

The V gene is TRBV27, the J gene TRBJ1-5; D may be TRBD1 (5 bases). With 7 bases removed from V and 7 bases from J, the gap between germline ends came to 8 bases. The CDR3 covers 11 residues. CDR1 and CDR2 from the germline V gene are MNHEY and SMNVEV (reference sequence). CDR3 protein: CASNQGQPQHF. Here the CDR3 DNA reads TGTGCCAGCAATCAGGGCCAGCCCCAGCATTTT.

The chain combines TRBV5-6 with TRBJ2-3; D may be TRBD2 (6 bases). Germline-derived CDR1 and CDR2 are SGHDT and YYEEEE. Trimming left V 5 bases short and J 4 bases short, with 20 bases between. This CDR3 contains 16 residues. In nucleotides, the CDR3 is TGTGCCAGCAGACACGATTTCGGGGGAGAAGCAGATACGCAGTATTTT. Translating gives CASRHDFGGEADTQYF. The full variable domain, with the rest looked up from reference TRBV5-6 and TRBJ2-3, is DAGVTQSPTHLIKTRGQQVTLRCSPKSGHDTVSWYQQALGQGPQFIFQYYEEEERQRGNFPDRFSGHQFPNYSSELNVNALLLGDSALYLCASRHDFGGEADTQYFGPGTRLTVL.

The chain uses TRBV7-2 and TRBJ2-1; 15 bases match TRBD2. The CDR3 extends over 15 amino acids. The V segment lost 5 bases and the J segment 7 bases; nucleotides outside the gene matches: 3. The germline V gene has CDR1 SGHTA and CDR2 FQGNSA. The CDR3 nucleotides are TGTGCCAGCAGCGGAGGGACTAGCGGGAGGAATGAGCAGTTCTTC. Translation: CASSGGTSGRNEQFF.

The CDR3 nucleotides are TGTGCCAGCAGCCAATTAGGACAGGGAAAAAACTATGGCTACACCTTC. It yields the protein CASSQLGQGKNYGYTF. The rearrangement joins TRBV5-4 to TRBJ1-2; 8 bases are a match to TRBD1. Per germline, CDR1 SGHNT and CDR2 YYREEE (reference sequence). This CDR3 has 16 residues. Germline trimming cut 4 bases from V and 2 bases from J; bases unmatched to any gene: 10.

This sequence joins TRBV19 and TRBJ2-2; no reliable D call. The CDR3 runs 12 residues. Trimming cost V 7 bases and J 1 base, with 4 bases left between them. Germline CDR1 LNHDA, CDR2 SQIVND (reference sequence). As DNA, the CDR3 is TGTGCCAGTAATTGGAACACCGGGGAGCTGTTTTTT. The encoded protein is CASNWNTGELFF. Full variable domain (rest looked up from reference TRBV19 and TRBJ2-2): DGGITQSPKYLFRKEGQNVTLSCEQNLNHDAMYWYRQDPGQGLRLIYYSQIVNDFQKGDIAEGYSVSREKKESFPLTVTSAQKNPTAFYLCASNWNTGELFFGEGSRLTVL.

J is TRBJ2-7 and V is TRBV28; 7 bases align to TRBD2. This CDR3 contains 14 residues. V lost 7 bases and J lost 3; bases outside the gene matches: 9. Germline assignment: CDR1 MDHEN and CDR2 SYDVKM. DNA for the CDR3: TGTGCCAGCACCACACTTCAGCGGGACTACGAGCAGTACTTC. Protein product: CASTTLQRDYEQYF.

This clone occurred once. The CDR3 spells CASSLVQVGELFF. DNA for the CDR3: TGTGCCAGCAGCTTAGTTCAGGTCGGGGAGCTGTTTTTT. V gene TRBV7-9 combines with J gene TRBJ2-2; D ambiguous. In germline, CDR1 is SEHNR, CDR2 FQNEAQ (reference sequence). The CDR3 consists of 13 residues. V dropped 1 base and J dropped 7 bases, with 7 bases sitting between them.